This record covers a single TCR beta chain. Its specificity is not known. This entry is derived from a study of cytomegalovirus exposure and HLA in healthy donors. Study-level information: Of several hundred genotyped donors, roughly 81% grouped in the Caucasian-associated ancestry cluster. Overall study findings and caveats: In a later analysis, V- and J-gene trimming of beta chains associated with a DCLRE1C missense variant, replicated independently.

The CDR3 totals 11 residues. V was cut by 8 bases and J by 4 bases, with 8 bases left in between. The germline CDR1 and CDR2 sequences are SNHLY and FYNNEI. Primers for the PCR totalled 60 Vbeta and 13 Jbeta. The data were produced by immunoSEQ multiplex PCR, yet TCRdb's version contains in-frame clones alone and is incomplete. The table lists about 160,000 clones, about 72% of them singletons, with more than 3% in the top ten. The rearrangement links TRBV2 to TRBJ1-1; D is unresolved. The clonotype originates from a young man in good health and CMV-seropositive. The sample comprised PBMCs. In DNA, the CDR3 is TGTGCCAGCGCGAGAGGCACTGAAGCTTTCTTT. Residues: CASARGTEAFF.